Described below is a single T cell receptor beta chain sequence and its context. The antigen is not known. Germline V gene sequence: CDR1 LGHNT, CDR2 FRNRAP. The CDR3 spans 14 residues. J lost 4 bases, V lost 8 bases, and 9 bases had no gene match. Documented time point: week 11, during vaccination. Topical imiquimod was applied with each vaccine dose, which held 300 ug of mutant IDH1 20-mer peptide. The data originate from a study of a mutant IDH1 vaccine in newly diagnosed glioma. The wider study: Vaccines were begun 4-6 weeks after radiotherapy alone, or with temozolomide cycles. General observations from the study: Among patients, around 93% showed immune responses induced by the vaccine.

The assay was immunoSEQ multiplex PCR, and TCRdb's table has in-frame clones only and misses some. The sample holds about 40,000 clones, about 80% seen once. The chain links TRBV12-5 to TRBJ2-5, with 8 positions matching TRBD2. The clonotype was recovered from a woman in her twenties or thirties with glioma. Some clones in this sample may be carry-over from other donors' samples. The specimen comprised peripheral blood mononuclear cells (PBMCs), sampled from a glioma patient whose treatment included an IDH1 peptide vaccine. The CDR3 protein is CASSIGGTRETQYF. The CDR3 DNA follows: TGTGCTAGTAGTATAGGAGGGACTAGAGAGACCCAGTACTTC.